The 31 T cell receptor beta chains given below trace back to one sample, sequenced in a study of blood T cell repertoires in COVID-19 (dated by TCRdb to about 2020). Library preparation used the immunoSEQ multiplex PCR assay. TCRdb took this table from immuneACCESS and kept in-frame rearrangements with V and J called. Such tables lack part of the clones; where checked against another copy, unresolved V genes explain under half of the gap, and the rest is unexplained. This sample is represented by hundreds of thousands of clones; more than 75% of them were singletons. The ten largest clones capture around 3.5% of the sample. Sequenced sample: peripheral blood. All receptors derive from a woman younger than 30 who had recovered from COVID-19.

This chain links TRBV4-3 with TRBJ2-3, with 11 positions matching TRBD2. V was pared by 0 bases and J by 3 bases, with 2 bases of the junction left unmatched. The CDR3 length is 16 residues. The V gene's germline CDR1 is LGHNA and CDR2 YSLEER. The CDR3 sequence is CASSQDSGRGTDTQYF. The CDR3 DNA sequence: TGCGCCAGCAGCCAAGATAGCGGGAGGGGGACAGATACGCAGTATTTT.

This chain connects TRBV10-3 to TRBJ2-1; 9 bases agree with TRBD2. CDR3 size: 17 residues. The germline CDR1 and CDR2 sequences are ENHRY and SYGVKD. Germline trimming cut 4 bases from V and 0 bases from J; bases unmatched to any gene: 7. This chain's CDR3 is CAISGRREGDSYNEQFF. Written as DNA, the CDR3 is TGTGCCATCAGTGGTCGGCGGGAGGGGGACTCCTACAATGAGCAGTTCTTC.

The chain joins TRBV19 to TRBJ1-2, with D maybe TRBD1 (6 bases). Germline V lookup: CDR1 LNHDA, CDR2 SQIVND (reference sequence). The CDR3 totals 13 residues. The ends were cut back, 2 bases at V and 3 bases at J, with 7 bases in the middle. The CDR3: CASSISGDYGYTF. The CDR3 nucleotides are TGTGCCAGTAGTATATCAGGGGACTATGGCTACACCTTC.

The J gene is TRBJ2-1, the V gene TRBV9, with 14 nucleotides matching TRBD2. CDR3 length equals 18 residues. V trimming: 4 bases; J trimming: 3 bases; junction bases outside the gene matches: 9. From germline, CDR1 is SGDLS and CDR2 YYNGEE. CDR3 in amino acids: CASSSAPTSGRVYNEQFF. DNA for the CDR3: TGTGCCAGCAGCTCAGCCCCGACTAGCGGGAGGGTCTACAATGAGCAGTTCTTC.

This chain connects TRBV12-5 to TRBJ2-1, with a weak D call TRBD2 (6 bases). The germline V gene has CDR1 LGHNT and CDR2 FRNRAP. V was cut by 1 base and J by 9 bases, with 16 bases left in between. The CDR3 extends over 15 amino acids. The CDR3 DNA follows: TGTGCTAGTGGTTTGGGACTAGACCATCATAGTGAGCAGTTCTTC. This codes for CASGLGLDHHSEQFF.

This chain joins TRBV13 and TRBJ2-3; 7 bases agree with TRBD1. In germline, CDR1 is PRHDT, CDR2 FYEKMQ (reference sequence). CDR3 length: 15 residues. V was pared by 5 bases and J by 1 base, with 6 bases of the junction left unmatched. CDR3 region: CASSLRDRRTDTQYF. DNA for the CDR3: TGTGCCAGCAGCCTCAGGGACAGACGCACAGATACGCAGTATTTT.

The V and J genes are TRBV19 and TRBJ2-1, with 15 bases identical to TRBD2. The CDR3 is made up of 13 amino acids. The germline V gene has CDR1 LNHDA and CDR2 SQIVND (reference sequence). J was trimmed by 12 bases and V by 5 bases; bases with no gene match: 2. Here the CDR3 DNA reads TGTGCCAGTAGTGGACTAGCGGGAGGGTCGCAGTTCTTC. Encoded protein: CASSGLAGGSQFF. The whole variable domain, remainder taken from reference TRBV19 and TRBJ2-1, is DGGITQSPKYLFRKEGQNVTLSCEQNLNHDAMYWYRQDPGQGLRLIYYSQIVNDFQKGDIAEGYSVSREKKESFPLTVTSAQKNPTAFYLCASSGLAGGSQFFGPGTRLTVL.

This clone occurred once. The rearrangement uses TRBV28 and TRBJ2-1; the match to TRBD2 covers 10 bases. From germline, CDR1 is MDHEN and CDR2 SYDVKM. With 8 bases clipped from V and 2 bases from J, the junction kept 3 bases outside the gene matches. This CDR3 is built from 14 residues. As DNA, the CDR3 is TGTGCCAGCTTTACTAGCGGGGCCTACAATGAGCAGTTCTTC. It translates to CASFTSGAYNEQFF.

The chain couples TRBV5-4 to TRBJ2-1, with D tentatively TRBD2 (6 bases). The CDR3 is 17 residues long. CDR1 is SGHNT and CDR2 is YYREEE in the germline V gene (reference sequence). Trimming cost V 3 bases and J 0 bases, with 16 bases left between them. The CDR3 DNA follows: TGTGCCAGCAGCTACTCTGGGTGGGAGGTCTCCTACAATGAGCAGTTCTTC. Protein: CASSYSGWEVSYNEQFF. Full variable domain (outside the CDR3, taken from reference TRBV5-4 and TRBJ2-1): ETGVTQSPTHLIKTRGQQVTLRCSSQSGHNTVSWYQQALGQGPQFIFQYYREEENGRGNFPPRFSGLQFPNYSSELNVNALELDDSALYLCASSYSGWEVSYNEQFFGPGTRLTVL.

The V and J genes are TRBV2 and TRBJ1-6; 7 nucleotides line up with TRBD1. The germline gives CDR1 SNHLY, CDR2 FYNNEI. Losses at the gene ends were 7 bases for V and 7 bases for J; bases not matched to a gene: 10. CDR3 length: 15 residues. The CDR3 loop reads CASTQTGSRNSPLHF. DNA for the CDR3: TGTGCCAGCACCCAGACAGGGAGTCGGAATTCACCCCTCCACTTT.

V and J are TRBV21-1 and TRBJ2-7; TRBD2, the table's D call, was not compared with the DNA. TRBV21-1 is reported as a pseudogene. The CDR3 sequence is 13 residues long. The CDR3, as DNA: TGTGCCAGCAGCAATCTTAGCTCCTACGAGCAGTACGTC. Amino acids: CASSNLSSYEQYV.

The chain combines TRBV15 with TRBJ2-1, with TRBD2 matching over 7 bases. Losses at the gene ends were 5 bases for V and 4 bases for J; bases not matched to a gene: 17. CDR3 length: 18 residues. Germline CDR1 is LNHNV and CDR2 is YYDKDF (reference sequence). The CDR3 region is CATSASGGRDGTYNEQFF. The CDR3 nucleotides are TGTGCCACCAGCGCATCCGGGGGGAGGGATGGTACATACAATGAGCAGTTCTTC.

V and J are TRBV27 and TRBJ1-1; the match to TRBD1 covers 10 bases. CDR3 length equals 15 residues. Germline assignment: CDR1 MNHEY and CDR2 SMNVEV (reference sequence). The ends lost 0 bases at V and 6 bases at J; junction bases unmatched: 4. CDR3 bases: TGTGCCAGCAGTTTATCTCAGACAGGGGGCTCTGAAGCTTTCTTT. It encodes CASSLSQTGGSEAFF.

This clone appeared a few times. A far larger clone differs by one base, so this is likely a read error. The same CDR3 can be traced to other DNA sequences in this sample. The V gene is TRBV11-2, the J gene TRBJ2-1; 10 positions match TRBD2. The J segment lost 4 bases and the V segment lost 5 bases, leaving 5 bases of the junction unmatched. The CDR3 spans 15 residues. CDR1 is SGHAT, CDR2 FQNNGV, per germline. This CDR3 reads CASSLGLAEYNEQFF. DNA for the CDR3: TGTGCCAGCAGCCTAGGACTAGCGGAATACAATGAGCAGTTCTTC. Combining the CDR3 with reference TRBV11-2 and TRBJ2-1 gives the whole variable domain EAGVAQSPRYKIIEKRQSVAFWCNPISGHATLYWYQQILGQGPKLLIQFQNNGVVDDSQLPKDRFSAERLKGVDSTLKIQPAKLEDSAVYLCASSLGLAEYNEQFFGPGTRLTVL.

The chain employs TRBV7-2 and TRBJ1-1; D may be TRBD1 (6 bases). The CDR3 is 15 amino acids. Germline CDR1 is SGHTA and CDR2 is FQGNSA. V dropped 5 bases and J dropped 2 bases, with 15 bases sitting between them. The DNA of the CDR3 is TGTGCCAGCAGCCTCCTCGGGACACCTAACACTGAAGCTTTCTTT. As protein: CASSLLGTPNTEAFF.

This chain uses TRBV24-1 with TRBJ1-1; 7 nucleotides agree with TRBD1. Germline assignment: CDR1 KGHDR and CDR2 SFDVKD. The CDR3 has 14 amino acids. Trimming cost V 3 bases and J 7 bases; bases outside gene matches: 7. The CDR3 reads CATSDTGTDNEAFF. In DNA, the CDR3 is TGTGCCACCAGTGATACCGGGACAGATAATGAAGCTTTCTTT.

This chain joins TRBV7-9 and TRBJ2-7; 7 bases fit TRBD2. Germline values: CDR1 SEHNR, CDR2 FQNEAQ (reference sequence). The ends lost 5 bases at V and 6 bases at J; junction bases unmatched: 7. The CDR3 totals 13 residues. CDR3 amino acids: CASSTHPGGEQYV. The CDR3 DNA reads as TGTGCCAGCAGCACTCACCCGGGGGGCGAGCAGTACGTC.

Written as DNA, the CDR3 is TGTGCCAGCAGCTCGACAGGGACTCAGCCCCAGCATTTT. It is translated as CASSSTGTQPQHF. The chain uses TRBV5-5 and TRBJ1-5; 7 bases align to TRBD1. Trimming removed 3 bases from V and 6 bases from J; junction bases left unmatched: 3. The CDR3 sequence is 13 residues long. Germline CDR1 is SGHKS and CDR2 is YYEKEE (reference sequence).

This chain uses TRBV7-2 with TRBJ2-2; 7 positions match TRBD1. The CDR3 consists of 16 residues. Germline V CDR1 and CDR2: SGHTA, FQGNSA. The ends lost 6 bases at V and 4 bases at J; junction bases unmatched: 11. The CDR3 sequence: CASRFGDSFSTGELFF. In DNA, the CDR3 is TGTGCCAGCAGGTTCGGGGACAGTTTTAGCACCGGGGAGCTGTTTTTT.

The chain recombines TRBV6-5 with TRBJ1-1; 8 bases agree with TRBD1. From germline, CDR1 is MNHEY and CDR2 SVGAGI. The CDR3 runs to 14 residues. The V gene end was trimmed by 8 bases and the J gene end by 4 bases; junction bases not matched to a gene: 9. CDR3 sequence reads: CASRDRGFATEAFF. In DNA, the CDR3 is TGTGCCAGCCGAGACAGGGGCTTTGCCACTGAAGCTTTCTTT.

The rearrangement joins TRBV2 to TRBJ2-3; 10 bases map to TRBD2. This CDR3 spans 17 amino acids. Germline V gene sequence: CDR1 SNHLY, CDR2 FYNNEI. Trimming removed 8 bases from V and 3 bases from J; junction bases left unmatched: 14. This CDR3 reads CASGQVTSGIRTDTQYF. CDR3 sequence (DNA): TGTGCCAGCGGGCAGGTTACTAGCGGGATCAGGACAGATACGCAGTATTTT.

CDR3 protein: CASRPDSYQPQHF. CDR3 in DNA: TGTGCCAGCAGACCGGACAGCTATCAGCCCCAGCATTTT. This sequence joins TRBV12-3 or TRBV12-4 and TRBJ1-5, with D maybe TRBD1 (6 bases). With 6 bases removed from V and 5 bases from J, the gap between germline ends came to 11 bases. CDR3 length: 13 amino acids.

This chain links TRBV11-2 with TRBJ1-3; D gene unclear. The CDR3 runs 17 residues. Deletions cut 1 base from V and 2 bases from J, with 15 bases between. Germline values: CDR1 SGHAT, CDR2 FQNNGV. The CDR3, as DNA: TGTGCCAGCAGCTTAGGCCTTGGATGGGCCCCTGGAAACACCATATATTTT. Translation: CASSLGLGWAPGNTIYF.

This chain uses TRBV10-3 with TRBJ1-1; weak D call: TRBD1 (5 bases). Trimming shortened V by 6 bases and J by 6 bases, and 11 bases separated the two germline ends. Germline V gives CDR1 ENHRY, CDR2 SYGVKD. The CDR3 consists of 12 residues. The CDR3 region has the DNA TGTGCCATCAGCCCAGGGTTCCCTGAAGCTTTCTTT. This gives the protein CAISPGFPEAFF.

The chain is built from TRBV10-2 and TRBJ2-3, with D perhaps matching TRBD2 (6 bases). Deletions cut 6 bases from V and 0 bases from J, with 19 bases between. The CDR3 is 17 amino acids. Looked up from germline, CDR1 is WSHSY and CDR2 is SAAADI. The CDR3 spells CASSDQLATPSTDTQYF. The DNA of the CDR3 is TGCGCCAGCAGCGACCAGCTAGCGACACCTAGCACAGATACGCAGTATTTT.

The V and J genes are TRBV19 and TRBJ2-6, with D possibly matching TRBD2 (6 bases). The CDR3 length is 14 residues. The germline gives CDR1 LNHDA, CDR2 SQIVND (reference sequence). Deletions cut 3 bases from V and 9 bases from J, with 12 bases between. CDR3 loop: CASSIRGSVNVLTF. Here the CDR3 DNA reads TGTGCCAGTAGTATCCGGGGGTCGGTCAACGTCCTGACTTTC.

The chain combines TRBV19 with TRBJ2-5; 10 bases line up with TRBD2. Trimming at V came to 1 base and at J to 3 bases, leaving 5 bases not matched to a gene. Germline V gene lookup returns CDR1 LNHDA and CDR2 SQIVND (reference sequence). This CDR3 region has 16 residues. The CDR3 reads CASSIGLAGVEETQYF. DNA for the CDR3: TGTGCCAGTAGTATAGGTCTAGCGGGAGTGGAAGAGACCCAGTACTTC.

The CDR3 is CASSLSPGTQNEQFF. CDR3 bases: TGTGCCAGTAGCCTATCCCCAGGGACTCAGAATGAGCAGTTCTTC. The rearrangement joins TRBV19 to TRBJ2-1; a possible D gene is TRBD2 (6 bases). The CDR3 consists of 15 residues. The V end lost 6 bases, the J end lost 7 bases, and 19 bases lay between the germline ends. Germline lookup yields CDR1 LNHDA and CDR2 SQIVND (reference sequence).

This clone was recorded only once. The rearrangement links TRBV6-5 to TRBJ2-1; 10 bases map to TRBD2. Germline-derived CDR1 and CDR2 are MNHEY and SVGAGI. The CDR3 has 14 residues. With 5 bases clipped from V and 4 bases from J, the junction kept 2 bases outside the gene matches. The CDR3 sequence: CASSLAGVYNEQFF. In DNA, the CDR3 is TGTGCCAGCAGTCTAGCGGGAGTGTACAATGAGCAGTTCTTC.

The chain carries TRBV10-3 and TRBJ1-3; TRBD1 is a possible D gene (5 bases). The CDR3 sequence is 16 residues long. Germline V gives CDR1 ENHRY, CDR2 SYGVKD. Between the trimmed V and J ends, which lost 2 bases and 2 bases, there was a span of 13 bases. The CDR3 DNA sequence: TGTGCCATCAGTGAGAGTCAGGGAAGAGCTGGAAACACCATATATTTT. This translates into CAISESQGRAGNTIYF.

The chain joins TRBV30 to TRBJ2-5; TRBD2 agrees at 14 bases. The ends lost 2 bases at V and 4 bases at J; junction bases unmatched: 3. Per the germline V gene, CDR1 is GTSNPN and CDR2 is SVGIG (reference sequence). The CDR3 sequence is 15 residues long. The CDR3, as DNA: TGTGCCTGGAGTCTGGGACTAGCGGGAGTAGAGACCCAGTACTTC. Translating it yields CAWSLGLAGVETQYF.